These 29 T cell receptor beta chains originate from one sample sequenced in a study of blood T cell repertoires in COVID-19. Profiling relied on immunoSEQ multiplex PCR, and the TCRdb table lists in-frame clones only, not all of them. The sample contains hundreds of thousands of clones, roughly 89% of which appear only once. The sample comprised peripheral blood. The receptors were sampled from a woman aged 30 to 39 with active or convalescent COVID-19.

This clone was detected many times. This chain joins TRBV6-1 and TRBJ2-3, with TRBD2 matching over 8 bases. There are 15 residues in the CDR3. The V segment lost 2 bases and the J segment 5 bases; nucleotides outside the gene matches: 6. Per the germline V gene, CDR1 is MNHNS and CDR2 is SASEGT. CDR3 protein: CASSESSGGVDTQYF. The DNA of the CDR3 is TGTGCCAGCAGTGAATCCAGCGGGGGAGTAGATACGCAGTATTTT.

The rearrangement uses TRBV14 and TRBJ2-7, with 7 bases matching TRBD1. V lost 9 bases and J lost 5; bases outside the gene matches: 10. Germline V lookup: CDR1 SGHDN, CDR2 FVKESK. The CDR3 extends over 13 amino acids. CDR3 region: CASRGLAYHEQYF. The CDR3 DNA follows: TGTGCCAGTAGGGGGCTAGCATACCACGAGCAGTACTTC.

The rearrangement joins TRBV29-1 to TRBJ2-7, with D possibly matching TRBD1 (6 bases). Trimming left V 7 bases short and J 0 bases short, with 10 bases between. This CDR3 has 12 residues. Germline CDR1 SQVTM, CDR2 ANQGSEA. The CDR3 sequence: CSAGQSSYEQYF. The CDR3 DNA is TGCAGCGCAGGACAGAGCTCCTACGAGCAGTACTTC.

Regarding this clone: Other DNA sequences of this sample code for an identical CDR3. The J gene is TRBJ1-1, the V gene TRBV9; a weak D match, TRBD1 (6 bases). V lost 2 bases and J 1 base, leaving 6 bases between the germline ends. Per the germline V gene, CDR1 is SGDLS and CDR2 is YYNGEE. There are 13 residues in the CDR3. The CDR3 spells CASSVDRNTEAFF. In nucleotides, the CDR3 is TGTGCCAGCAGCGTGGACAGGAACACTGAAGCTTTCTTT.

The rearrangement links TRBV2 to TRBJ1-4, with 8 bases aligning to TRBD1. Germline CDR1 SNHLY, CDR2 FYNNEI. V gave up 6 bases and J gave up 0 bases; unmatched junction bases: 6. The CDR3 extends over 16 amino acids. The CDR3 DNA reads TGTGCCAGCAGCCGGACAGGGATCGCAACTAATGAAAAACTGTTTTTT. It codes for CASSRTGIATNEKLFF.

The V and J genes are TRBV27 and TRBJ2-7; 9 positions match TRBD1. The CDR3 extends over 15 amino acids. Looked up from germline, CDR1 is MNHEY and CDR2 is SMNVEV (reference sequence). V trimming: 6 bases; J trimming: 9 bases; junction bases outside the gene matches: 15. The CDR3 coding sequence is TGTGCCAGCAGCGCAACCGGGACAGGGATAAGGGGGCAGTACTTC. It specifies CASSATGTGIRGQYF.

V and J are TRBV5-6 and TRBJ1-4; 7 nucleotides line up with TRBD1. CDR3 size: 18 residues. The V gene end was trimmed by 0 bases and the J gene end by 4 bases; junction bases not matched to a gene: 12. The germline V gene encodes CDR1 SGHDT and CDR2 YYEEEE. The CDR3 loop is CASSLGQGVPGGNEKLFF. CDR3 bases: TGTGCCAGCAGCTTGGGACAGGGAGTCCCTGGTGGTAATGAAAAACTGTTTTTT.

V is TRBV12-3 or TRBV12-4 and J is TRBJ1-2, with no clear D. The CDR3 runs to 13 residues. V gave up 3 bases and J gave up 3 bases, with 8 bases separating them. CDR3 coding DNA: TGTGCCAGCAGTTTCAGCGGTGACTATGGCTACACCTTC. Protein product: CASSFSGDYGYTF.

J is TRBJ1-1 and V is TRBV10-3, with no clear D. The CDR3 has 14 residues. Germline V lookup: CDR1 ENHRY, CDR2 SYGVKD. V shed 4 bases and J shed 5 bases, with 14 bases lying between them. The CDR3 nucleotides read TGTGCCATCAGTGTTGGTCATGGGAGTACTGAAGCTTTCTTT. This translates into CAISVGHGSTEAFF.

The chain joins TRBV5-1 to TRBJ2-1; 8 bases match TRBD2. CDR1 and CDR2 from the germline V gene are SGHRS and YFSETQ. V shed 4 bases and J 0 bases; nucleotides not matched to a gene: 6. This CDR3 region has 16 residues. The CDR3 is CASSHPSGSSYNEQFF. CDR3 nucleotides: TGCGCCAGCAGCCACCCGAGCGGGAGCTCCTACAATGAGCAGTTCTTC.

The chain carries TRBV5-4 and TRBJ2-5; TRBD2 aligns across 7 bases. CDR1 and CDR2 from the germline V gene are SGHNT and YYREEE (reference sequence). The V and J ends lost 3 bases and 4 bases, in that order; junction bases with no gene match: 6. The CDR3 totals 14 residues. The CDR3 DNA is TGTGCCAGCAGCTCGGGGCCGGGGGGAGAGACCCAGTACTTC. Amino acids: CASSSGPGGETQYF.

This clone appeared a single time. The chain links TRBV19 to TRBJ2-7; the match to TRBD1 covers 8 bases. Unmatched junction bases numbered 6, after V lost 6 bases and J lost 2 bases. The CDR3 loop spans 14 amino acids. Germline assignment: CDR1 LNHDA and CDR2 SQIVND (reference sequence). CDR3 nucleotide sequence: TGTGCCAGTAGGGCGACAGGGGCGACCTACGAGCAGTACTTC. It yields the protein CASRATGATYEQYF.

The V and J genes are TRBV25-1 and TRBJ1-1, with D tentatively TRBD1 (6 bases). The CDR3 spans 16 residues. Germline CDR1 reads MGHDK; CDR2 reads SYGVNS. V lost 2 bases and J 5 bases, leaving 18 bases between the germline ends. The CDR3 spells CASSERWGGAGTEAFF. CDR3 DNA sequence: TGTGCCAGCAGTGAACGTTGGGGGGGCGCGGGGACTGAAGCTTTCTTT.

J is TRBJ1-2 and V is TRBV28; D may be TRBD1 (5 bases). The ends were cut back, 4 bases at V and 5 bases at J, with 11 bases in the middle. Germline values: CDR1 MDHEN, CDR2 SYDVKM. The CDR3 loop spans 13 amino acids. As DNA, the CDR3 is TGTGCCAGCAGTTCCGTCGGGGGATATGGCTACACCTTC. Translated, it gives CASSSVGGYGYTF.

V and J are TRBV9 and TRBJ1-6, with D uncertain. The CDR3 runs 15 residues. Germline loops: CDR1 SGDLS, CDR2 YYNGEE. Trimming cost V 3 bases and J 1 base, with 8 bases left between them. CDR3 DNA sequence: TGTGCCAGCAGCGACACGAGGTCCTATAATTCACCCCTCCACTTT. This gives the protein CASSDTRSYNSPLHF.

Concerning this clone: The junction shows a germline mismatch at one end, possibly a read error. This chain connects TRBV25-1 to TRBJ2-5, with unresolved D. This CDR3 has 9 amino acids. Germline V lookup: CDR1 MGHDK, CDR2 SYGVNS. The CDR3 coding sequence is TGTGCCAGCAGTGCAACAGATAACTTC. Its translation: CASSATDNF.

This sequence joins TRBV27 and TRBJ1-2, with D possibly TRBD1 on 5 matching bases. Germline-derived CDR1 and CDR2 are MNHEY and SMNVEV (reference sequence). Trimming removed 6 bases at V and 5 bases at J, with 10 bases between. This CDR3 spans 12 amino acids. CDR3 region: CASRAPGYGYTF. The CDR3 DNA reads TGTGCCAGCAGGGCTCCAGGGTATGGCTACACCTTC.

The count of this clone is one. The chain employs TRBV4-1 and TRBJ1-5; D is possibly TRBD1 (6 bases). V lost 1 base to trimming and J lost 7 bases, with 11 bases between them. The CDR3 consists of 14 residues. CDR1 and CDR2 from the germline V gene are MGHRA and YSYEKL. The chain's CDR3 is CASSQGQAGQPQHF. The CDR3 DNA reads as TGCGCCAGCAGCCAAGGACAGGCAGGACAGCCCCAGCATTTT.

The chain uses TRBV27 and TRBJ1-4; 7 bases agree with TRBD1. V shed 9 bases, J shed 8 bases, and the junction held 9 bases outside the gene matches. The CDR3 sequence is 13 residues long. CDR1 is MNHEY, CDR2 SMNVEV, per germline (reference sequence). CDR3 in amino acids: CASRQGVDEKLFF. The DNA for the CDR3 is TGTGCCAGTCGTCAGGGGGTCGACGAAAAACTGTTTTTT.

The CDR3, as DNA: TGTGCCAGCAGCTTGTCAGGGGGCTTTTTTGGGCAGTACTTC. Amino acid sequence: CASSLSGGFFGQYF. The V and J genes are TRBV5-6 and TRBJ2-7, with 8 bases that match TRBD1. CDR1 and CDR2 (germline): SGHDT, YYEEEE. The CDR3 is made up of 14 amino acids. After removal of 1 base from V and 9 bases from J, the junction contained 9 bases not matched to a gene.

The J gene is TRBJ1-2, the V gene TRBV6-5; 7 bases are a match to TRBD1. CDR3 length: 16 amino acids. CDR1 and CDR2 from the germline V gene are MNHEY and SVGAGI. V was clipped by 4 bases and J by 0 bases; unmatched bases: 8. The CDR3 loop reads CASSSSGTAPNYGYTF. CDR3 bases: TGTGCCAGCAGTTCTTCCGGGACAGCCCCTAACTATGGCTACACCTTC.

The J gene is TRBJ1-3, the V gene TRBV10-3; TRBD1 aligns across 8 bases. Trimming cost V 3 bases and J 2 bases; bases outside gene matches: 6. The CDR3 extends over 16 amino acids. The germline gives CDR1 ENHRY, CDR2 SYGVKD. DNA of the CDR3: TGTGCCATCAGTGACCCGGACAGGGACCCTGGAAACACCATATATTTT. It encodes CAISDPDRDPGNTIYF.

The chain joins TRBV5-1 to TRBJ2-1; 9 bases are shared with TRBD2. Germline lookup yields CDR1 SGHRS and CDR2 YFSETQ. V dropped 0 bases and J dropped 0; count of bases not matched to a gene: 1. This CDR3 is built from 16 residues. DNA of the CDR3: TGCGCCAGCAGCTTGGATAGCGGGAGCTCCTACAATGAGCAGTTCTTC. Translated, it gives CASSLDSGSSYNEQFF. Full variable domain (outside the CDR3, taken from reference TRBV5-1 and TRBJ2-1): KAGVTQTPRYLIKTRGQQVTLSCSPISGHRSVSWYQQTPGQGLQFLFEYFSETQRNKGNFPGRFSGRQFSNSRSEMNVSTLELGDSALYLCASSLDSGSSYNEQFFGPGTRLTVL.

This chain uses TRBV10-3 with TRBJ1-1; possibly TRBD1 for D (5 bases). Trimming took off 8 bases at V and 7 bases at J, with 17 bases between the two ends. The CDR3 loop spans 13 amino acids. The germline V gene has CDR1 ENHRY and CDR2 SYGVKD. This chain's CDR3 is CAIREGTFGEAFF. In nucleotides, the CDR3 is TGTGCCATCCGGGAGGGGACGTTCGGTGAAGCTTTCTTT.

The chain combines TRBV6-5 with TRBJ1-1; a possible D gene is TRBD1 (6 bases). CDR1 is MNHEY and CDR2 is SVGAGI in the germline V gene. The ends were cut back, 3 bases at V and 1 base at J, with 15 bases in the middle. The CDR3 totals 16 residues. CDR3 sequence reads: CASSYLGGQRNTEAFF. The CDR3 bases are TGTGCCAGCAGTTATCTGGGGGGGCAGAGGAACACTGAAGCTTTCTTT.

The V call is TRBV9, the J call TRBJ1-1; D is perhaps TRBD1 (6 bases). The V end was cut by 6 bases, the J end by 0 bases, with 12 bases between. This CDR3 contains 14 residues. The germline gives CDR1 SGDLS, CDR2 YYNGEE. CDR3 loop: CASNRESMNTEAFF. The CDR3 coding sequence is TGTGCCAGCAACAGGGAATCTATGAACACTGAAGCTTTCTTT.

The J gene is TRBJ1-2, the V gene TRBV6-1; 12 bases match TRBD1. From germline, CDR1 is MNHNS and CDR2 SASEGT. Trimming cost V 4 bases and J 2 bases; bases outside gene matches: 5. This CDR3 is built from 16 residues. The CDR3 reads CASSAGTGGTNYGYTF. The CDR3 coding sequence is TGTGCCAGCAGTGCGGGGACAGGGGGCACCAACTATGGCTACACCTTC.

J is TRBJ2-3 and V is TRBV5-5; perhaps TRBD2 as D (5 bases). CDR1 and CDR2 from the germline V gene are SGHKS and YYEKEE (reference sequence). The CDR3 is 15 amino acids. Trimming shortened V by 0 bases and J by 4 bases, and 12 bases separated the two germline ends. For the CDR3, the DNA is TGTGCCAGCAGCTTGGTCCCCGGGGATGCAGATACGCAGTATTTT. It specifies CASSLVPGDADTQYF.

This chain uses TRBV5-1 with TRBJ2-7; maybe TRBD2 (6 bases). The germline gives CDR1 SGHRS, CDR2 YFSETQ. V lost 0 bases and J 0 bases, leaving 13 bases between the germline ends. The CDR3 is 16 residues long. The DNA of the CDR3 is TGCGCCAGCAGCTTGGGGCCCTCGACTAGCTCCTACGAGCAGTACTTC. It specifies CASSLGPSTSSYEQYF.